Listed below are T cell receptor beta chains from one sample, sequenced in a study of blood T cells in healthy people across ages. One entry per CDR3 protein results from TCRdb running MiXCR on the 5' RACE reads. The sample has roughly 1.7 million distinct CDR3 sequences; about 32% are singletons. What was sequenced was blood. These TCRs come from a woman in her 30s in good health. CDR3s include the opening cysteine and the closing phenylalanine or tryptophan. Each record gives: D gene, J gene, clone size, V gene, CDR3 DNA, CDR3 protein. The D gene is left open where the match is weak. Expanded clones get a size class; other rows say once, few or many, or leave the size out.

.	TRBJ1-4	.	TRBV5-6	TGTGCCAGCAGCTTCTTTCCTTCTCCGGGTGAGGAAATTGAAAAACTGTTTTTT	CASSFFPSPGEEIEKLFF
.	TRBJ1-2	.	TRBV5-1	TGCGCCAGCAGCTTGGCGGGGCCGGAGGGCTACACCTTC	CASSLAGPEGYTF
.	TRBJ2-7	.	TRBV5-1	TGCGCCAGCACCTCCGTGGGGGCCGACGAGCAGTACTTC	CASTSVGADEQYF
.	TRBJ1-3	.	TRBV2	TGTGCCAGCAGTCTCCTCTCTGGAAACACCATATATTTT	CASSLLSGNTIYF
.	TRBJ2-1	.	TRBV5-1	TGCGCCAGCAGCTTGGTCCCGGGAGAATACAATGAGCAGTTCTTC	CASSLVPGEYNEQFF
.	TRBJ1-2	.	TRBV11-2	TGTGCCAGCAGCTTAGGGGGGATTCACATCTATGGCTACACCTTC	CASSLGGIHIYGYTF
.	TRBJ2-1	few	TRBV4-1	TGCGCCAGCAGCCAAGTGTACGTCGGAATGGGAGGTTACAATGAGCAGTTCTTC	CASSQVYVGMGGYNEQFF
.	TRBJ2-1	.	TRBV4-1	TGCGCCAGCAGCCAAGATCCCGGGAGCTACAATGAGCAGTTCTTC	CASSQDPGSYNEQFF
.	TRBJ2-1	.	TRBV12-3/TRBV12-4	TGTGCCAGCAGCCTGGACCGTTGCAGTGAGCAGTTCTTC	CASSLDRCSEQFF
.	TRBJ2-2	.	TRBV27	TGTGCCAGCAGTTTATCACAGGCTAGCACCGGGGAGCTGTTTTTT	CASSLSQASTGELFF
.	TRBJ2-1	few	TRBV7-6	TGTGCCAGCAGCCTGGAGGGACCTCCCTACAATGAGCAGTTCTTC	CASSLEGPPYNEQFF
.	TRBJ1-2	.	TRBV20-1	TGCAGTGCCCTCCCGGGGGCTGGCTACACCTTC	CSALPGAGYTF
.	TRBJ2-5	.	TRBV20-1	TGCAGTGCTAGAGATATGGCAGGCGCCCCTCAAGAGACCCAGTACTTC	CSARDMAGAPQETQYF
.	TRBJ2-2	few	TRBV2	TGTGCCAGCACTGAGAGGGGTGATGGCGGGGAGCTGTTTTTT	CASTERGDGGELFF
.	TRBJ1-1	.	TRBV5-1	TGCGCCAGCAGCTTGGGGGCAGGGGCGAACACTGAAGCTTTCTTT	CASSLGAGANTEAFF
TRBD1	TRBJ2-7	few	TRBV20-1	TGCAGTGCTACAAGGGACAGGAGCTACGAGCAGTACTTC	CSATRDRSYEQYF
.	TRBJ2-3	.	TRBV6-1	TGTGCCAGCAGTGAACTACAGGCCACTAGCACAGATACGCAGTATTTT	CASSELQATSTDTQYF
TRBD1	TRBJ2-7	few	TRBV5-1	TGCGCCAGCCGATCCGGGACAGGGCTTTACTACGAGCAGTACTTC	CASRSGTGLYYEQYF
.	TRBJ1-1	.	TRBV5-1	TGCGCCAGCAGCCCGTTCGACAGATTGAACACTGAAGCTTTCTTT	CASSPFDRLNTEAFF
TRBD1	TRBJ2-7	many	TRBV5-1	TGTGCCAGCAGCCGGGACAGCACCTACGAGCAGTACTTC	CASSRDSTYEQYF
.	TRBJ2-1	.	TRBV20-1	TGCAGTGCCCCAAGGGCTTCAAATGAGCAGTTCTTC	CSAPRASNEQFF
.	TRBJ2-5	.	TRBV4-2	TGTGCCAGCAGCCGCTCCCACGACACGCGGGGAGAGACCCAGTACTTC	CASSRSHDTRGETQYF
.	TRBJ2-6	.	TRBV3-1	TGTGCCAGCAGCCAAACGAGTCGGAGGGTCGGGGCCAACGTCCTGACTTTC	CASSQTSRRVGANVLTF
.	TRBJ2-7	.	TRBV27	TGTGCCAGCAGAGAGGGGGTCACCTACGAGCAGTACTTC	CASREGVTYEQYF
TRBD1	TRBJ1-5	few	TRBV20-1	TGCAGTGCTGGGTGGGGTGGGACAGGGAATCAGCCCCAGCATTTT	CSAGWGGTGNQPQHF
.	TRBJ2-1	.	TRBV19	TGTGCCAGTAGTACTCCCGGGACCAGAAATAATGAGCAGTTCTTC	CASSTPGTRNNEQFF
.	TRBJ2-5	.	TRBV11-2	TGTGCCAGCAGCTTTTGGGCAGGAGGGACGCAAGAGACCCAGTACTTC	CASSFWAGGTQETQYF
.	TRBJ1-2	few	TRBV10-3	TGTGCCATCAGTGAGTCGAATCCAGGGTTGATAAACTATGGCTACACCTTC	CAISESNPGLINYGYTF
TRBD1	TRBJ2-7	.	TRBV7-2	TGTGCCAGCAGCACCCAAACCGGGACAGGGATTTACGAGCAGTACTTC	CASSTQTGTGIYEQYF
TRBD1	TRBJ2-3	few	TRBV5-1	TGCGCCAGCAGCCCGACAGGGTGGGCCCTTAGCACAGATACGCAGTATTTT	CASSPTGWALSTDTQYF
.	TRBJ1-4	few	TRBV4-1	TGCGCCAGCAGCCTGATTCCCCCGGGGGGGACTAATGAAAAACTGTTTTTT	CASSLIPPGGTNEKLFF
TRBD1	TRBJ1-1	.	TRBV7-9	TGTGCCAGCAGCTTAGTGGGACAGGGGGCGAACACTGAAGCTTTCTTT	CASSLVGQGANTEAFF
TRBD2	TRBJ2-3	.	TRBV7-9	TGTGCCAGCAGCACGACCGGGACTAGCGGGACGTCACATACGCAGTATTTT	CASSTTGTSGTSHTQYF
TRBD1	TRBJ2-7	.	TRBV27	TGTGCCAGCAGTTTAAGGGGGACAGGGTACTACGAGCAGTACTTC	CASSLRGTGYYEQYF
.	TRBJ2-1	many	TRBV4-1	TGCGCCAGCAGCCCAGGGGATGAGCAGTTCTTC	CASSPGDEQFF
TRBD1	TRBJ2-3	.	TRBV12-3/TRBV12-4	TGTGCCAGCAGTTCCACAGGGGATCCAGATACGCAGTATTTT	CASSSTGDPDTQYF
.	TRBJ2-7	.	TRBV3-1	TGTGCCAGCAGCCCCCGCGGGTTCTCTGGGGGGCTCGAGCAGTACTTC	CASSPRGFSGGLEQYF
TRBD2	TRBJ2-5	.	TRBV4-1	TGCGCCAGCAGCCCCTCCGCGGGGGTTTCCCAAGGGACCCAGTACTTC	CASSPSAGVSQGTQYF
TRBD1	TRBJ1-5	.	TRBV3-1	TGTGCCAGCAGCCAAGAGGGCAGGGGGCAGAGCAATCAGCCCCAGCATTTT	CASSQEGRGQSNQPQHF
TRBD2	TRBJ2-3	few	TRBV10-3	TGTGCCGTCAATAGCGGGAGGGCCACAGATACGCAGTATTTT	CAVNSGRATDTQYF
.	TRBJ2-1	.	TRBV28	TGTGCCAGCAGTTCAGGGACCCCGAGTAATGAGCAGTTCTTC	CASSSGTPSNEQFF
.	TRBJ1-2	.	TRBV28	TGTGCCAGCAGCCCCGGGACAAACGAAATTATGATCTATGGCTACACCTTC	CASSPGTNEIMIYGYTF
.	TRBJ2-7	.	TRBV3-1	TGTGCCAGCAGCCATGGCGGGGTGGACTTTTCCGAGCAGTACTTC	CASSHGGVDFSEQYF
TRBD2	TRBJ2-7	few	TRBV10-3	TGTGCCATCAGGCAGCGGGGGGCTCAATACGAGCAGTACTTC	CAIRQRGAQYEQYF
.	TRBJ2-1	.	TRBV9	TGTGCCAGCAGCGTAGAAGAGAGCCGGGGTGAGCAGTTCTTC	CASSVEESRGEQFF
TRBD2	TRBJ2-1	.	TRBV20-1	TGCAGTGCTTTGGGACTAGCGGGAGATTATGAGCGGTTCTTC	CSALGLAGDYERFF
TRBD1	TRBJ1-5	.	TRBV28	TGTGCCAGCAGCTATACGGGACAGGGCAATCAGCCCCAGCATTTT	CASSYTGQGNQPQHF
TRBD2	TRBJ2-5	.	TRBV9	TGTGCCAGCAGCGAAGGGACTAGCGGGGCCAGAGAGACCCTGTACTTC	CASSEGTSGARETLYF
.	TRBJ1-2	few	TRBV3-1	TGTGCCAGCAGCCAAAGGCTTGGTAACTATGGCTACACCTTC	CASSQRLGNYGYTF
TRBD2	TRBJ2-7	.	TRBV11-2	TGTGCCAGCAGGCCACTAGCGGGGGCCCCCTACGAGCAGTACTTC	CASRPLAGAPYEQYF
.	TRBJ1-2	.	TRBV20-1	TGCAGTGCTTGGAACCTTCAGGGAGCCTATGGCTACACCTTC	CSAWNLQGAYGYTF
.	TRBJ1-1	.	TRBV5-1	TGCGCCAGCAGTACAGGGTGGGCCACTGAAGCTTTCTTT	CASSTGWATEAFF
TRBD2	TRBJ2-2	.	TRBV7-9	TGTGCCAGCAGCCCGGGTCTAGCGGCGAACATCGGGGAGCTGTTTTTT	CASSPGLAANIGELFF
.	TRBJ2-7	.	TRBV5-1	TGCGCCAGCAGCAGGCAGGGCGGAATCGAGCAGTACTTC	CASSRQGGIEQYF
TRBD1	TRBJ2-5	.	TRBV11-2	TGTGCCAGCAGCTTAGGTCCCGGGACAGGGAAACAAGAGACCCAGTACTTC	CASSLGPGTGKQETQYF